This TCR beta chain was observed in a study of blood T cell repertoires in COVID-19. Study overall: COVID-19 samples from acute and convalescent phases originated in the United States, Italy and Spain. PBMCs, B-cell-depleted T cells, or T cells were the source of the cDNA or gDNA that made up the material.

Original handling: Amplified reference gene primers provided the basis for estimating nucleated cell counts. Libraries were prepared by immunoSEQ multiplex PCR; TCRdb keeps only in-frame clonotypes and omits some of them. For V, J and clone size, that table is used; D and trimming come from the DNA. The sample consists of around 200,000 clones, over 75% of them appearing once. The germline CDR1 and CDR2 sequences are SGHRS and YFSETQ. CDR3 size: 18 residues. V lost 9 bases to trimming and J lost 2 bases; unmatched junction nucleotides: 12. This clonotype was sampled from an elderly man with acute or convalescent COVID-19. The sequencing sample was made of peripheral blood. This sequence joins TRBV5-1 and TRBJ2-2; 14 bases fit TRBD2. CDR3 region: CATQRGLAGGFNTGELFF. The CDR3 region has the DNA TGCGCCACCCAACGAGGACTAGCGGGGGGATTTAACACCGGGGAGCTGTTTTTT.